Listed below are T cell receptor beta chains from one sample, sequenced in a study of early T cells in non-severe SARS-CoV-2 infection. Each CDR3 protein is one row after TCRdb ran MiXCR on the 5' RACE reads. The table lists about 30,000 distinct CDR3 sequences, about 5.7% of them singletons. The sample comprised whole blood. Source of these receptors: an adult who was a healthcare worker with PCR-confirmed SARS-CoV-2 infection or an uninfected control (not recorded which). Each CDR3 is given with its conserved first and last residue. D genes are given only for firm matches. The size entry is marked missing in some rows and otherwise reads once, few, many or a size class.

J | V | D | size | CDR3 | DNA
TRBJ1-2 | TRBV5-8 | . | many | CASSLGQRHGYTF | TGTGCCAGCAGCTTGGGGCAAAGGCATGGCTACACCTTC
TRBJ2-2 | TRBV7-2 | . | many | CASSPDRGTGELFF | TGTGCCAGCAGCCCGGACCGGGGCACCGGGGAGCTGTTTTTT
TRBJ1-2 | TRBV18 | . | few | CASSPTGKKHGYTF | TGTGCCAGCTCACCAACTGGGAAGAAACATGGCTACACCTTC
TRBJ2-1 | TRBV24-1 | . | . | CATSDHGTLNNEQFF | TGTGCCACCAGTGATCACGGGACCCTTAACAATGAGCAGTTCTTC
TRBJ2-1 | TRBV11-2 | TRBD2 | many | CASSHGLGRTFF | TGTGCCAGCAGCCACGGACTAGGCAGAACTTTCTTC
TRBJ1-6 | TRBV6-2/TRBV6-3 | . | few | CASSPGRDSPLHF | TGTGCCAGCAGTCCGGGTCGGGATTCACCCCTCCACTTT
TRBJ2-7 | TRBV5-4 | . | . | CASSWGTTRGYEQYF | TGTGCCAGCAGCTGGGGGACCACCCGGGGATACGAGCAGTACTTC
TRBJ1-1 | TRBV28 | TRBD1 | . | CASSPPQGAATNTEAFF | TGTGCCAGCAGTCCGCCTCAGGGGGCCGCGACGAACACTGAAGCTTTCTTT
TRBJ1-3 | TRBV3-1 | TRBD1 | many | CASSQLTGENTIYF | TGTGCCAGCAGCCAGCTGACAGGGGAAAACACCATATATTTT
TRBJ1-1 | TRBV7-9 | . | many | CASSSIMVRAFF | TGTGCCAGCAGCTCCATCATGGTGAGGGCTTTCTTT
TRBJ1-2 | TRBV4-3 | . | . | CASSQEGAVGYTF | TGCGCCAGCAGCCAAGAAGGGGCGGTTGGCTACACCTTC
TRBJ1-5 | TRBV12-3/TRBV12-4 | . | few | CASSINHQGGQPQHF | TGTGCCAGCAGCATCAACCACCAAGGAGGTCAGCCCCAGCATTTT
TRBJ2-7 | TRBV6-2/TRBV6-3 | TRBD1 | few | CASSKAPGQGGYEQYF | TGTGCCAGCTCTAAAGCCCCGGGACAGGGTGGGTACGAGCAGTACTTC
TRBJ1-5 | TRBV6-1 | TRBD1 | many | CASSEGQDQPQHF | TGTGCCAGCAGCGAGGGACAGGATCAGCCCCAGCATTTT
TRBJ1-3 | TRBV5-1 | . | few | CASSLDLSGNTIYF | TGCGCCAGCAGCTTGGACCTCTCTGGAAACACCATATATTTT
TRBJ2-7 | TRBV9 | . | many | CASSRRGQQRSPYEQYF | TGTGCCAGCAGCCGGCGGGGACAGCAACGCTCACCCTACGAGCAGTACTTC
TRBJ2-2 | TRBV7-7 | . | many | CASTKREGDTGELFF | TGTGCTAGCACCAAAAGGGAGGGGGACACCGGGGAGCTGTTTTTT
TRBJ1-6 | TRBV7-9 | . | many | CASSLEGQGSGSPLHF | TGTGCCAGCAGCTTAGAGGGCCAGGGCTCGGGTTCACCCCTCCACTTT
TRBJ1-1 | TRBV5-5 | . | . | CASSLNLNTEAFF | TGTGCCAGCAGCCTTAACTTGAACACTGAAGCTTTCTTT
TRBJ2-7 | TRBV11-2 | . | many | CASSPLTVSSYEQYF | TGTGCCAGCAGCCCGTTAACTGTGTCCTCCTACGAGCAGTACTTC
TRBJ2-7 | TRBV12-3/TRBV12-4 | . | many | CASSLGQFEQYF | TGTGCCAGCAGTTTGGGGCAGTTCGAGCAGTACTTC
TRBJ2-4 | TRBV27 | TRBD1 | few | CASRPGGRDIQYF | TGTGCCAGCAGGCCAGGGGGCCGGGACATTCAGTACTTC
TRBJ2-5 | TRBV2 | . | many | CASKEGGKQETQYF | TGTGCCAGCAAGGAGGGGGGTAAACAAGAGACCCAGTACTTC
TRBJ1-1 | TRBV12-3/TRBV12-4 | . | many | CASSWGGARNTEAFF | TGTGCCAGCAGCTGGGGGGGGGCGAGGAACACTGAAGCTTTCTTT
TRBJ1-1 | TRBV5-6 | . | many | CASSLPDTFPRANTEAFF | TGTGCCAGCAGCTTGCCCGACACGTTTCCTAGAGCAAACACTGAAGCTTTCTTT
TRBJ2-5 | TRBV19 | . | many | CASSRSQLKETQYF | TGTGCCAGTAGTCGGTCCCAGCTGAAAGAGACCCAGTACTTC
TRBJ2-7 | TRBV19 | . | many | CASSMAGSYEQYF | TGTGCCAGTAGTATGGCAGGCTCCTACGAGCAGTACTTC
TRBJ1-1 | TRBV30 | . | many | CAWSTGATEAFF | TGTGCCTGGAGTACTGGGGCGACTGAAGCTTTCTTT
TRBJ1-5 | TRBV3-1 | . | many | CASSQFLGNQPQHF | TGTGCCAGCAGCCAATTTTTGGGAAATCAGCCCCAGCATTTT
TRBJ2-3 | TRBV5-1 | TRBD2 | few | CASSGGLVADTQYF | TGCGCCAGCAGCGGGGGACTAGTGGCAGATACGCAGTATTTT
TRBJ1-1 | TRBV10-1 | . | many | CASRDGMNTEAFF | TGCGCCAGCAGGGACGGCATGAACACTGAAGCTTTCTTT
TRBJ1-5 | TRBV6-6 | . | many | CASSTDRNQPQHF | TGTGCCAGCAGTACCGATCGCAATCAGCCCCAGCATTTT
TRBJ2-5 | TRBV27 | TRBD2 | . | CASSTIGLGGTQYF | TGTGCCAGCAGTACGATAGGACTAGGAGGGACCCAGTACTTC
TRBJ1-2 | TRBV6-5 | TRBD1 | many | CASSPRTGEGYGYTF | TGTGCCAGCAGTCCGCGGACAGGGGAAGGCTATGGCTACACCTTC
TRBJ2-7 | TRBV6-2/TRBV6-3 | . | . | CASSFGQIYEQYF | TGTGCCAGCAGTTTCGGACAGATCTACGAGCAGTACTTC
TRBJ1-1 | TRBV5-6 | . | . | CASSNPRGNTEAFF | TGTGCCAGCAGCAACCCCAGGGGAAACACTGAAGCTTTCTTT
TRBJ2-7 | TRBV7-2 | . | many | CASSTLYPEQYF | TGTGCCAGCAGCACCCTATACCCCGAGCAGTACTTC
TRBJ2-3 | TRBV4-2 | . | many | CASSQVLAASTDTQYF | TGCGCCAGCAGCCAAGTCCTGGCGGCTAGCACAGATACGCAGTATTTT
TRBJ2-7 | TRBV11-2 | . | . | CASSPPGGWEYSVRHEQYF | TGTGCCAGCAGCCCCCCTGGGGGTTGGGAATACTCCGTAAGGCACGAGCAGTACTTC
TRBJ2-1 | TRBV7-9 | TRBD2 | many | CASSRLAEYNEQFF | TGTGCCAGCAGTCGCCTAGCGGAGTACAATGAGCAGTTCTTC
TRBJ2-5 | TRBV5-8 | TRBD1 | . | CASSLGDRGLVETQYF | TGTGCCAGCAGCTTGGGTGACAGGGGGCTTGTGGAGACCCAGTACTTC
TRBJ2-7 | TRBV3-1 | TRBD1 | many | CASSLTGSKYF | TGTGCCAGCAGCCTGACAGGGTCTAAGTACTTC
TRBJ2-7 | TRBV11-2 | . | many | CASSLDGTYEQYF | TGTGCCAGCAGCTTAGACGGGACCTACGAGCAGTACTTC
TRBJ2-1 | TRBV28 | . | . | CASQTGAYNEQFF | TGTGCCAGTCAGACAGGTGCCTACAATGAGCAGTTCTTC
TRBJ1-1 | TRBV2 | . | few | CASSLGRGNTEAFF | TGTGCCAGCAGTCTTGGACGGGGGAACACTGAAGCTTTCTTT
TRBJ2-1 | TRBV29-1 | . | many | CSVAVMGIAYNEQFF | TGCAGCGTGGCGGTCATGGGGATCGCCTACAATGAGCAGTTCTTC
TRBJ2-3 | TRBV16 | TRBD2 | many | CASRGGLAGTFLTGTDTQYF | TGTGCCAGCCGAGGAGGACTAGCGGGGACCTTCCTCACCGGCACAGATACGCAGTATTTT
TRBJ1-2 | TRBV29-1 | . | . | CSVGGHLFYGYTF | TGCAGCGTTGGGGGGCATCTATTCTATGGCTACACCTTC
TRBJ2-5 | TRBV20-1 | . | many | CSAMAGSWETQYF | TGCAGTGCTATGGCAGGATCTTGGGAGACCCAGTACTTC